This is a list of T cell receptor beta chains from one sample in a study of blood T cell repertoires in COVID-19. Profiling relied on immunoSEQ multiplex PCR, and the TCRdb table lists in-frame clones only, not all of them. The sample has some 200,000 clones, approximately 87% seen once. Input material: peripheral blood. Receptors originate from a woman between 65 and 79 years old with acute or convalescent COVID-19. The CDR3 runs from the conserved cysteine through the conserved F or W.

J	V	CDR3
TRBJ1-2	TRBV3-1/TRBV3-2	CASSYLGQGATGYTF
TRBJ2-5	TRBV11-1	CASSVAGGLETQYF
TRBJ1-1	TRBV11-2	CASSSRQASYTEAFF
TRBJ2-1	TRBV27	CASSLTLEGNEQFF
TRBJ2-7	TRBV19	CASSRTGGSYEQYF
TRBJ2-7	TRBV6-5	CASSRLAGGGYEQYF
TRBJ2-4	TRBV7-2	CASRLGQGAKNIQYF
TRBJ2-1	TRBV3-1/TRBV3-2	CASSRTSGRPTEQFF
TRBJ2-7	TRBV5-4	CASSSRLAASSYEQYF
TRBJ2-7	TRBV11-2	CASNTQGKGYEQYF
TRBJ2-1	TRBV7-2	CASSLLSGRSPYNEQFF
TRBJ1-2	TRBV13	CASSFTGGYYGYTF
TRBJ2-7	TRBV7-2	CASSLEGAGGYYEQYF
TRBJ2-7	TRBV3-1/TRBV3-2	CASSQGRGTGQPTDEQYF
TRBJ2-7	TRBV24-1	CATSSTGGHEQYF
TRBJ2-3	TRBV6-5	CASSGGSLSTQYF
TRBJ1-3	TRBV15	CATSRGRPANTIYF
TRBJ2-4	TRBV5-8	CASSLGRDTNIQYF
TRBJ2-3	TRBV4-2	CASSHRTGTDTQYF
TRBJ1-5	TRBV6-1	CASSEAGGELQPQHF
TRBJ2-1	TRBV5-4	CASARRDFRDEQFF
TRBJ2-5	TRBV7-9	CASSLATGGSGETQYF
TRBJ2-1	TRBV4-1	CASSQEGTFSYNEQFF
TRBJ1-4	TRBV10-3	CAISEFGQGFGATNEKLFF
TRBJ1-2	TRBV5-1	CASSLDTYYGYTF
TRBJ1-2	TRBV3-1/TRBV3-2	CASSQGFRGYTF
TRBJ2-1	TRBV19	CASSTIAGAYNEQFF
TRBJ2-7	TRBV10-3	CAISAKTGATYEQYF
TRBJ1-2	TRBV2	CASSEGGGGFYGYTF
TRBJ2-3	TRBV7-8	CASSWLAGGGIYADTQYF
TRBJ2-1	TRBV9	CASSVAGSYNEQFF
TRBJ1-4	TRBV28	CASSPPIPNGEKLFF
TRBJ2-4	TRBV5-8	CASFPGHSGQLGIQYF
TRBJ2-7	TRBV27	CASSFGGDSANLYEQYF
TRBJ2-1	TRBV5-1	CASSLVSPSSGNYNEQFF